This T cell receptor beta chain was identified in a study of PD-1 blockade in classical Hodgkin lymphoma. Method: immunoSEQ multiplex PCR; TCRdb's copy keeps in-frame clones and lacks some. The sample has some 9,100 clones; about nine tenths are singletons. V was shortened by 2 bases and J by 4 bases, with 11 bases between the two germline ends. Germline CDR1 SGHVS, CDR2 FNYEAQ. The CDR3 has 14 amino acids. Study findings and constraints: At baseline, newly diagnosed patients reportedly showed less TCR diversity than healthy donors.

In the case of this clone: Its target is unknown.

Time point meaning: newly diagnosed, previously untreated cHL patient sample. The authors enriched CD8+ T cells from thawed PBMCs via magnetic negative selection. Newly diagnosed, untreated classical Hodgkin lymphoma PBMCs provided comparison. Sequenced input: CD8+ T cells from blood. The clonotype was recovered from a human donor with classical Hodgkin lymphoma. The V and J genes are TRBV7-6 and TRBJ1-1; D is perhaps TRBD1 (6 bases). CDR3 coding DNA: TGTGCCAGCAGCTTATATGAGGGGGGCACTGAAGCTTTCTTT. This gives the protein CASSLYEGGTEAFF.